The 18 T cell receptor beta chains presented below share a single source sample, sequenced in a study of shared clonotypes between healthy human individuals. Here immunoSEQ multiplex PCR was the method, and the copy in TCRdb shows in-frame clones only, minus some. Of about 600,000 clones in the sample, about 98% are singletons; the top ten hold 0.25% to 0.35%. The naive CD8 fraction comprised CD45RO-negative cells positively selected for CCR7 and excluded terminally differentiated effector memory CD45RA+ cells. Sequencing was done on a sample of naive CD8+ T cells sorted from blood. These receptors were collected from a man aged 30-40 years in good health.

The V and J genes are TRBV5-6 and TRBJ2-7; no clear D gene. CDR3 length equals 15 residues. Germline V lookup: CDR1 SGHDT, CDR2 YYEEEE. Between the trimmed V and J ends, which lost 4 bases and 5 bases, there was a span of 19 bases. CDR3 residues: CASSQKAIRSHEQYF. For the CDR3, the DNA is TGTGCCAGCAGCCAGAAGGCGATTCGAAGCCACGAGCAGTACTTC.

This clone appeared a single time. The J gene is TRBJ2-7, the V gene TRBV4-2, with no clear D. Between the trimmed V and J ends, which lost 9 bases and 0 bases, there was a span of 9 bases. CDR3 size: 12 residues. Germline loops: CDR1 LGHNA, CDR2 YNFKEQ. The CDR3 reads CASATPSYEQYF. CDR3 bases: TGTGCCAGTGCGACACCCTCCTACGAGCAGTACTTC.

This sequence joins TRBV7-9 and TRBJ1-5; no reliable D call. Germline V gives CDR1 SEHNR, CDR2 FQNEAQ (reference sequence). This CDR3 has 13 amino acids. Trimming took off 5 bases at V and 4 bases at J, with 9 bases between the two ends. The CDR3 DNA reads TGTGCCAGCAGCCCTTCTCTGAATCAGCCCCAGCATTTT. The encoded protein is CASSPSLNQPQHF.

This chain links TRBV5-1 with TRBJ2-7, with D possibly being TRBD1 (6 bases). With 2 bases removed from V and 7 bases from J, the gap between germline ends came to 19 bases. The CDR3 length is 15 residues. Germline CDR1 is SGHRS and CDR2 is YFSETQ. CDR3 loop: CASSLGQSGFLEQYF. The CDR3 DNA reads TGCGCCAGCAGCTTAGGACAGTCGGGGTTTTTGGAGCAGTACTTC.

The rearrangement links TRBV11-2 to TRBJ2-1, with TRBD2 matching over 13 bases. Per germline, CDR1 SGHAT and CDR2 FQNNGV. This CDR3 is built from 15 residues. The V and J ends lost 2 bases and 9 bases, in that order; junction bases with no gene match: 4. The CDR3 sequence: CASSLWTSGSGEQFF. The CDR3 DNA follows: TGTGCCAGCAGCTTATGGACTAGCGGGAGTGGTGAGCAGTTCTTC.

The chain couples TRBV4-1 to TRBJ2-7; D is unresolved. The CDR3 consists of 16 residues. Trimming removed 0 bases at V and 2 bases at J, with 14 bases between. CDR1 is MGHRA, CDR2 YSYEKL, per germline. The CDR3 region is CASSQEGKISAYEQYF. The CDR3 coding sequence is TGCGCCAGCAGCCAAGAGGGGAAAATTTCCGCCTACGAGCAGTACTTC.

The chain recombines TRBV28 with TRBJ1-1; D possibly corresponds to TRBD1 (5 bases). The CDR3 contains 14 residues. Germline assignment: CDR1 MDHEN and CDR2 SYDVKM. Trimming removed 1 base at V and 5 bases at J, with 11 bases between. The CDR3 sequence is CASSLSREGTEAFF. CDR3 nucleotides: TGTGCCAGCAGTTTATCACGGGAGGGGACTGAAGCTTTCTTT.

In its sample, this clone was seen a few times. The chain couples TRBV10-2 to TRBJ1-4; D not certain. The CDR3 has 13 amino acids. The V and J ends lost 6 bases and 7 bases respectively, with 12 bases between them. Looked up from germline, CDR1 is WSHSY and CDR2 is SAAADI. The CDR3 spells CASSPHYREKLFF. The CDR3 nucleotides read TGCGCCAGCAGCCCTCATTACCGTGAAAAACTGTTTTTT.

V is TRBV7-9 and J is TRBJ1-5; the D is unclear. CDR1 is SEHNR and CDR2 is FQNEAQ in the germline V gene (reference sequence). V shed 1 base and J shed 4 bases, with 14 bases lying between them. CDR3 size: 16 residues. The CDR3 is CASSLVLGMGNQPQHF. CDR3 sequence (DNA): TGTGCCAGCAGCTTAGTATTGGGGATGGGGAATCAGCCCCAGCATTTT.

The chain couples TRBV5-5 to TRBJ2-2, with D uncertain. V was cut by 1 base and J by 2 bases, with 9 bases left in between. Per the germline V gene, CDR1 is SGHKS and CDR2 is YYEKEE (reference sequence). This CDR3 is built from 15 residues. CDR3 nucleotides: TGTGCCAGCAGCTTGAAAAGCAGAAACACCGGGGAGCTGTTTTTT. Translated: CASSLKSRNTGELFF.

The chain uses TRBV7-8 and TRBJ2-5; D possibly matches TRBD1 or TRBD2 (6 bases each). Germline CDR1 and CDR2: SGHVS and FQNEAQ. V was cut by 1 base and J by 4 bases, with 19 bases left in between. The length of the CDR3 is 17 residues. The CDR3 DNA sequence: TGTGCCAGCAGCTTAGAGGGGGGCTCCGGGCTTGGAGAGACCCAGTACTTC. Its translation: CASSLEGGSGLGETQYF.

This clone was counted once. V is TRBV18 and J is TRBJ2-7; perhaps D is TRBD1 or TRBD2 (5 bases each). CDR3 length: 13 residues. The V end was cut by 9 bases, the J end by 7 bases, with 19 bases between. From germline, CDR1 is KGHSH and CDR2 LQKENI. The chain's CDR3 is CARSLERWGEQYF. For the CDR3, the DNA is TGTGCCAGATCTTTAGAAAGATGGGGGGAGCAGTACTTC.

The chain combines TRBV6-1 with TRBJ2-7; the D gene could be TRBD1 or TRBD2 (5 bases each). The CDR3 is 15 residues long. CDR1 MNHNS and CDR2 SASEGT come from the germline V gene. The V and J ends lost 1 base and 2 bases respectively, with 12 bases between them. The CDR3 region has the DNA TGTGCCAGCAGTGAAGAGGGGAGCCCAGCCTACGAGCAGTACTTC. Its translation: CASSEEGSPAYEQYF.

The chain couples TRBV19 to TRBJ2-1; no reliable D call. CDR1 and CDR2 (germline): LNHDA, SQIVND (reference sequence). Deletions cut 3 bases from V and 0 bases from J, with 9 bases between. The CDR3 consists of 15 residues. CDR3 region: CASSIKETSYNEQFF. The DNA for the CDR3 is TGTGCCAGTAGTATCAAGGAGACCTCCTACAATGAGCAGTTCTTC.

DNA for the CDR3: TGCAGCGTTCTGCGACAGACGAACGAGCAGTACTTC. Encoded protein: CSVLRQTNEQYF. This sequence joins TRBV29-1 and TRBJ2-7, with D maybe TRBD1 (5 bases). Trimming pared 5 bases from V and 5 bases from J, leaving 13 bases between. The CDR3 is 12 residues long. The germline gives CDR1 SQVTM, CDR2 ANQGSEA.

The genes are TRBV10-1 and TRBJ2-7; tentatively, D is TRBD1 (5 bases). This CDR3 is built from 13 residues. The V gene lost 8 bases and the J gene lost 2 bases, with 13 bases spanning the gap. The germline V gene encodes CDR1 WNHNN and CDR2 SYGVQD (reference sequence). CDR3 sequence: CASSGHWPYEQYF. The CDR3 DNA reads TGCGCCAGCTCCGGACATTGGCCCTACGAGCAGTACTTC.

The chain employs TRBV6-5 and TRBJ2-5, with 8 bases lining up with TRBD1. This CDR3 is built from 15 residues. V was clipped by 6 bases and J by 5 bases; unmatched bases: 11. Germline V gene data show CDR1 as MNHEY and CDR2 as SVGAGI. For the CDR3, the DNA is TGTGCCAGCAGCGTTCCGACAGGGGTAGGGGAGACCCAGTACTTC. Translated, it gives CASSVPTGVGETQYF.

The genes are TRBV19 and TRBJ2-1, with TRBD2 matching over 13 bases. Germline loops: CDR1 LNHDA, CDR2 SQIVND (reference sequence). This CDR3 has 14 amino acids. With V trimmed by 6 bases and J by 4 bases, 0 bases remained unmatched. CDR3: CASRLAGGYNEQFF. For the CDR3, the DNA is TGTGCCAGTAGACTAGCGGGAGGGTACAATGAGCAGTTCTTC.